The present T cell receptor beta chain was sequenced within a study of identical twins. This clonotype was seen a handful of times. Its target is unknown. The CDR3 sequence is 16 residues long. The V gene's germline CDR1 is SGHTA and CDR2 FQGTGA. Trimming shortened V by 8 bases and J by 3 bases, and 23 bases separated the two germline ends. cDNA carried unique molecular identifiers, and a universal primer site was added by template switching. TCRdb ran MiXCR on the 5' RACE reads and lists one entry per CDR3 protein. The table records some 630,000 distinct CDR3 sequences, about 7.6% of them present only once. Study-level points and caveats: Cord blood's abundant beta clonotypes had fewer insertions, unlike memory repertoires.

A further study also used this sample, focusing on yellow fever vaccine responses in identical twins.

Input material: PBMCs. The genes are TRBV7-3 and TRBJ2-7, with D possibly being TRBD1 (6 bases). The source of this sequence is a woman aged 18 to 35 in good health. DNA of the CDR3: TGTGCCAGCCACCTGATGACAGGCCTGACATACTACGAGCAGTACTTC. Its protein is CASHLMTGLTYYEQYF.